This TCR beta chain comes out of a study of technical replicates of blood from four donors (dated by TCRdb to about 2017). The library was prepared using the immunoSEQ multiplex PCR assay. Held by TCRdb, this immuneACCESS table contains in-frame sequences only and omits some clones. Under half of the omission traces to an unresolved V gene where checked; the cause of the rest is unknown. This sample comprises more than 65,000 clones, roughly 92% of them detected only once. 0.4% to 0.45% of the sample is held by the ten biggest clonotypes. On this clone itself: This receptor's antigen is unknown. Base qualities are missing; no much larger clone stands one base away.

V is clipped by 5 bases and J by 2 bases, and the sequence between their germline boundaries is 7 bases long. From the cysteine through the phenylalanine, the CDR3 covers 12 amino acids. Just the 36-base CDR3 DNA is kept, in frame starting at base 1. The germline V gene supplies CDR1 SGHVS and CDR2 FQNEAQ. The chain was built from TRBV7-8 and TRBJ2-7; the D gene remains uncertain. Material: T cells isolated from PBMCs. The sequence was obtained from a human donor in good health. The CDR3 is CASSIITYEQYF. The bases are TGTGCCAGCAGCATAATTACCTACGAGCAGTACTTC.